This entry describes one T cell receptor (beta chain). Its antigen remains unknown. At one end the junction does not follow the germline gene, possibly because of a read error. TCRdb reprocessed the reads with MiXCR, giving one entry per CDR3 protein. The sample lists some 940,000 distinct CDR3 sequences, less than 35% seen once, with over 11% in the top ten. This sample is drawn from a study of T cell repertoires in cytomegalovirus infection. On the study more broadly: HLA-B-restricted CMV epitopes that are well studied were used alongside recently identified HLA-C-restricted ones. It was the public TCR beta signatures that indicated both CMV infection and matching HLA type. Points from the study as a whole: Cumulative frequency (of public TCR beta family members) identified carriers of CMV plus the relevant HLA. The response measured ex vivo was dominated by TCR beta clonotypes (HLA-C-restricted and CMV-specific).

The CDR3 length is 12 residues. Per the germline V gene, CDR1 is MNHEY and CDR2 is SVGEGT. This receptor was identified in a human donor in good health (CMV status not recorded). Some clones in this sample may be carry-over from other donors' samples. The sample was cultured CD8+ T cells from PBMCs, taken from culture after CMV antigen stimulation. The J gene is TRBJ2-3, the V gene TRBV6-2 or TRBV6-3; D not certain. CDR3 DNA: TGTGCCAGCAGTGACATGGGGTCGCTATGCCTCTTT. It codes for CASSDMGSLCLF.